The 23 T cell receptor beta chains in this list originate from one sample, sequenced in a study of metastatic and nonmetastatic thyroid tumors. Each patient came to thyroid surgery without any prior treatment (of any kind). TCRdb re-called the PCR reads through MiXCR. The repertoire holds 50,000 to 65,000 clones, with approximately 17% as singletons. Sequenced: blood. These receptors were collected from a female donor with papillary thyroid cancer or a benign thyroid nodule (not recorded which). Some clones in this sample may be carry-over from other donors' samples.

The V gene is TRBV6-1, the J gene TRBJ2-7, with TRBD2 matching over 9 bases. The CDR3 consists of 17 residues. The V gene end was trimmed by 11 bases and the J gene end by 3 bases; junction bases not matched to a gene: 20. The germline gives CDR1 MNHNS, CDR2 SASEGT. The CDR3, as DNA: TGTGCCCGATCCGGTCCTAGCGGGACCCCGGTCCGCTACGAGCAGTACTTC. Residues: CARSGPSGTPVRYEQYF.

This clone was seen repeatedly, ten times or more. V is TRBV5-4 and J is TRBJ2-3; maybe TRBD1 (7 bases). Germline V gene sequence: CDR1 SGHNT, CDR2 YYREEE (reference sequence). V lost 4 bases and J lost 1, with 13 bases in between. The CDR3 loop spans 15 amino acids. The CDR3 region has the DNA TGTGCCAGCAGCCCGGAGGGACAGCGCACAGATACGCAGTATTTT. It is translated as CASSPEGQRTDTQYF.

There are a few counts of this clone. The junction differs from germline at one of its ends, possibly a read error. The rearrangement links TRBV27 to TRBJ1-3; D call uncertain. Germline assignment: CDR1 MNHEY and CDR2 SMNVEV (reference sequence). CDR3 length: 14 amino acids. The CDR3 DNA is TGTGACAGCGGACCTCGGAGATCTGGAAACACCATATATTTT. It specifies CDSGPRRSGNTIYF.

The J gene is TRBJ1-6, the V gene TRBV11-1; maybe TRBD1 (6 bases). The CDR3 contains 15 residues. V was trimmed by 5 bases and J by 10 bases, leaving 18 bases between them. Germline V gene data show CDR1 as SGHAT and CDR2 as FQDESV (reference sequence). In DNA, the CDR3 is TGTGCCAGCAGCGTTCAAGGGGGTTTGGAGTCACCCCTCCACTTT. This translates into CASSVQGGLESPLHF.

Worth noting for this clone: A read error may account for a junction end that differs from germline. The rearrangement uses TRBV20-1 and TRBJ2-7; 7 nucleotides align to TRBD1. Germline-derived CDR1 and CDR2 are DFQATT and SNEGSKA (reference sequence). The CDR3 sequence is 14 residues long. The CDR3 sequence: CSARTGASDHDQYF. CDR3 nucleotide sequence: TGCAGTGCCAGAACAGGGGCGAGCGACCACGATCAGTACTTC.

This clone came up once. Its ends do not fully match the called genes, so a read error is possible. The chain uses TRBV30 and TRBJ2-2, with D possibly being TRBD2 (5 bases). The CDR3 consists of 14 residues. CDR1 is GTSNPN, CDR2 SVGIG, per germline (reference sequence). CDR3: CAWTLDSNTEELFF. The CDR3 DNA sequence: TGTGCCTGGACCCTGGACTCAAACACCGAGGAGCTGTTCTTT.

This clone was seen many times. The CDR3 loop reads CASSLAGRGVETQYF. The CDR3, as DNA: TGTGCCAGCAGCTTAGCGGGGAGAGGGGTGGAGACCCAGTACTTC. The chain combines TRBV7-9 with TRBJ2-5, with D perhaps given as TRBD1 or TRBD2 (5 bases each). Germline V lookup: CDR1 SEHNR, CDR2 FQNEAQ (reference sequence). The V end lost 0 bases, the J end lost 5 bases, and 13 bases lay between the germline ends. The length of the CDR3 is 15 residues.

This clone was seen repeatedly, ten times or more. The chain links TRBV11-2 to TRBJ1-5, with D uncertain. Germline assignment: CDR1 SGHAT and CDR2 FQNNGV. V lost 5 bases, J lost 7 bases, and 12 bases lay in between. This CDR3 comprises 13 residues. The chain's CDR3 is CASSVGPGQPQHF. The DNA for the CDR3 is TGTGCCAGCAGCGTAGGCCCGGGGCAGCCCCAGCATTTT.

This clone appeared many times. The rearrangement joins TRBV27 to TRBJ2-2; D possibly corresponds to TRBD2 (6 bases). The CDR3 extends over 15 amino acids. The ends were cut back, 5 bases at V and 1 base at J, with 11 bases in the middle. CDR1 and CDR2 (germline): MNHEY, SMNVEV (reference sequence). CDR3 DNA: TGTGCCAGCAGTAGGACTATAGGGAACACCGGGGAGCTGTTTTTT. It codes for CASSRTIGNTGELFF.

This clone is medium-sized (0.01 to 0.1%) in the sample. Other DNA sequences in the same sample also yield this CDR3. The chain is built from TRBV27 and TRBJ2-7, with a weak D call TRBD2 (6 bases). This CDR3 region has 18 residues. V dropped 3 bases and J dropped 1 base, with 22 bases sitting between them. CDR1 is MNHEY, CDR2 SMNVEV, per germline (reference sequence). In DNA, the CDR3 is TGTGCCAGCAGTTTCGGGACTTGCGTTATATCCCCATCCTACGAGCAGTACTTC. This sequence encodes CASSFGTCVISPSYEQYF.

The gene calls are TRBV6-2 or TRBV6-3 and TRBJ2-3; 9 bases match TRBD2. The CDR3 sequence is 15 residues long. Germline V gene data show CDR1 as MNHEY and CDR2 as SVGEGT. Losses at the gene ends were 6 bases for V and 3 bases for J; bases not matched to a gene: 7. The CDR3 sequence is CASSPGTSRTDTQYF. Here the CDR3 DNA reads TGTGCCAGCAGCCCCGGGACTAGCAGGACAGATACGCAGTATTTT.

The chain links TRBV20-1 to TRBJ2-3, with D possibly matching TRBD2 (6 bases). Trimming cost V 3 bases and J 2 bases, with 15 bases left between them. Germline values: CDR1 DFQATT, CDR2 SNEGSKA (reference sequence). The CDR3 runs 15 residues. For the CDR3, the DNA is TGCAGTGCTAGTGTTCCGAGCGGGTCCACAGATACGCAGTATTTT. It translates to CSASVPSGSTDTQYF.

This clone came up a few times. Other DNA sequences from this sample encode an identical CDR3 as well. The rearrangement joins TRBV12-3 or TRBV12-4 to TRBJ2-3; no definite D call. CDR3 length: 15 residues. V was pared by 3 bases and J by 6 bases, with 16 bases between. The CDR3 is CASSLGGIETDTQYF. CDR3 DNA: TGTGCCAGCAGTTTGGGTGGAATTGAGACGGATACGCAGTATTTT.

This clone was picked up many times. Relative to the germline gene, one junction end is altered; a read error may explain this. The chain recombines TRBV15 with TRBJ2-1; D possibly corresponds to TRBD2 (6 bases). Germline V gene data show CDR1 as LNHNV and CDR2 as YYDKDF (reference sequence). The CDR3 has 15 amino acids. The CDR3 DNA follows: TGTGTCACCAGCAGAACCCGGGCGGAGGGCAATGAGCAGTTCTTC. Translating it yields CVTSRTRAEGNEQFF.

The table lists this clone with many counts. The gene calls are TRBV11-2 and TRBJ2-4, with D possibly matching TRBD1 (6 bases). Germline values: CDR1 SGHAT, CDR2 FQNNGV. V dropped 1 base and J dropped 7 bases, with 11 bases sitting between them. The CDR3 consists of 14 residues. The CDR3 here is CASSLAGTLNIQYF. CDR3 coding DNA: TGTGCCAGCAGCTTAGCCGGGACATTGAACATTCAGTACTTC.

The rearrangement uses TRBV6-1 and TRBJ1-2; D is unclear. The CDR3 is 15 amino acids. Trimming took off 8 bases at V and 7 bases at J, with 23 bases between the two ends. Per germline, CDR1 MNHNS and CDR2 SASEGT. The CDR3 DNA reads TGTGCCAGCTTACTAACCCAATTTATTCGGGGTGGCTACACCTTC. Its protein product is CASLLTQFIRGGYTF.

This clone ranks as medium-sized. The chain has TRBV6-1 and TRBJ2-7, with a possible D match to TRBD2 (5 bases). V dropped 3 bases and J dropped 2 bases, with 8 bases sitting between them. The CDR3 contains 13 residues. The germline gives CDR1 MNHNS, CDR2 SASEGT. The CDR3 region has the DNA TGTGCCAGCAGTGATCTGGAGGCCTACGAGCAGTACTTC. Its translation is CASSDLEAYEQYF.

This clone has at least ten counts. The genes are TRBV28 and TRBJ2-1, with 12 nucleotides matching TRBD2. Germline-derived CDR1 and CDR2 are MDHEN and SYDVKM. The CDR3 is made up of 18 amino acids. V shed 5 bases and J 2 bases; nucleotides not matched to a gene: 10. DNA of the CDR3: TGTGCCAGCAGTCAACCTAGCGGGAGGGCCGGGGCCTACAATGAGCAGTTCTTC. Residues: CASSQPSGRAGAYNEQFF.

This clone was recorded many times. This chain links TRBV6-2 or TRBV6-3 with TRBJ2-1; 7 bases are a match to TRBD2. Germline V lookup: CDR1 MNHEY, CDR2 SVGEGT. J lost 4 bases, V lost 7 bases, and 10 bases had no gene match. CDR3 length: 15 residues. CDR3 nucleotide sequence: TGTGCCAGCACCCCTCGCGGGGGAACTTACAATGAGCAGTTCTTC. It codes for CASTPRGGTYNEQFF.

The CDR3, as DNA: TGTGCCAGCAGCCACACCCAGGTGTTGAGCGGGGAGCTGTTTTTT. Translated: CASSHTQVLSGELFF. The chain joins TRBV5-4 to TRBJ2-2; D remains unclear. The CDR3 totals 15 residues. Germline CDR1 reads SGHNT; CDR2 reads YYREEE (reference sequence). V was trimmed by 4 bases and J by 7 bases, leaving 17 bases between them. Full variable domain (remainder filled in from reference TRBV5-4 and TRBJ2-2): ETGVTQSPTHLIKTRGQQVTLRCSSQSGHNTVSWYQQALGQGPQFIFQYYREEENGRGNFPPRFSGLQFPNYSSELNVNALELDDSALYLCASSHTQVLSGELFFGEGSRLTVL.

This clone was seen many times. The V call is TRBV12-3 or TRBV12-4, the J call TRBJ2-3, with 9 bases that match TRBD2. V shed 4 bases, J shed 6 bases, and the junction held 5 bases outside the gene matches. CDR3 length equals 14 residues. This CDR3 reads CASSWGGRADTQYF. The CDR3 nucleotides are TGTGCCAGCAGTTGGGGCGGGAGGGCCGATACGCAGTATTTT.

Many counts were recorded for this clone. CDR3 region: CASSPLDGGGAHEQYF. As DNA, the CDR3 is TGTGCCAGCAGCCCTCTAGACGGGGGAGGGGCCCACGAGCAGTACTTC. This chain connects TRBV3-1 to TRBJ2-7; 7 positions match TRBD2. CDR1 and CDR2 (germline): LGHDT, YNNKEL (reference sequence). Germline trimming cut 4 bases from V and 5 bases from J; bases unmatched to any gene: 14. The length of the CDR3 is 16 residues.

This clone showed up just a few times. It may be a read error: a sequence one base away is much more abundant. This chain joins TRBV27 and TRBJ2-1; tentatively, D is TRBD2 (6 bases). Germline V gene data show CDR1 as MNHEY and CDR2 as SMNVEV (reference sequence). V was trimmed by 7 bases and J by 6 bases, leaving 16 bases between them. The CDR3 totals 14 residues. CDR3 sequence (DNA): TGTGCCAGCATCCGGAGGGCCCTCGGCAATGAGCAGTTCTTC. This translates into CASIRRALGNEQFF.